This T cell receptor (beta chain) was recorded in a study of T-cell reconstitution after alpha-beta-depleted transplantation in children. Broader study findings: T-cell counts and diversity were attributed mostly to newly produced T cells one year after transplant. It was surviving recipient T cells and thymic progenitors that gave some patients high TCRbeta diversity at day 60. About two months after transplant, alpha-beta T cells reportedly came from several hundred expanded graft clones.

The CDR3 is made up of 17 amino acids. CDR1 is SGHDN and CDR2 is FVKESK in the germline V gene. The germline V and J ends were trimmed by 4 bases and 2 bases, with 20 bases remaining between them. TCRbeta library preparation incorporated unique molecular identifiers. TCRdb called the PCR reads again in MiXCR, with one record for every CDR3 protein. The sample lists about 610,000 distinct CDR3 sequences, over 20% seen once, with approximately 33% in the top ten. This clonotype was observed a handful of times. Antigen: not known. The sample was PBMCs, taken before TCRalphabeta/CD19-depleted stem cell transplant. The sequence was obtained from a boy under two years old with Wiskott-Aldrich syndrome, due to receive a stem cell transplant. The chain employs TRBV14 and TRBJ1-2; no firm D call. The CDR3 nucleotides are TGTGCCAGCAGCCCTCGGTACATAAGAAAGAAGAACTATGGCTACACCTTC. Translated: CASSPRYIRKKNYGYTF.